The 23 T cell receptor beta chains below were found in one sample sequenced in a study of T cells in Graves' hyperthyroidism and ophthalmopathy (dated by TCRdb to 2018 to 2020). The protocol used for the library was multiplex PCR. The sequencer listed for this sample is Illumina HiSeq 2000. The TCR beta CDR3 regions were amplified from the RNA transcripts. A first-round RT-PCR of the TCR CDR3 used the HTBI primer set with the Qiagen OneStep RT-PCR kit. The public reads were reanalyzed by TCRdb: fastp trimming at Q25, MiXCR alignment, in-frame beta chains only. Identical CDR3 protein sequences are pooled into one entry, listed with their most common genes and DNA. Here the sample has 500,000 or so distinct CDR3 sequences; roughly a sixth occur a single time. The top ten hold roughly 15% of the sample. The sequencing sample was made of blood. These receptors were obtained from a woman aged 18-29 years with Graves' ophthalmopathy.

V is TRBV29-1 and J is TRBJ2-1; TRBD2 aligns across 8 bases. J gave up 0 bases and V 2 bases, and 6 bases lay outside the gene matches. There are 16 residues in the CDR3. Germline V gene data show CDR1 as SQVTM and CDR2 as ANQGSEA. The CDR3 bases are TGCAGCGTTGAACTAGCGGGTCCTAGCTCCTACAATGAGCAGTTCTTC. It codes for CSVELAGPSSYNEQFF.

This chain connects TRBV9 to TRBJ2-7; the match to TRBD1 covers 8 bases. The CDR3 has 14 amino acids. Germline lookup yields CDR1 SGDLS and CDR2 YYNGEE. J was trimmed by 6 bases and V by 2 bases; bases with no gene match: 7. The CDR3 sequence: CASSVDQGAGEQYF. CDR3 sequence (DNA): TGTGCCAGCAGCGTCGATCAGGGGGCCGGCGAGCAGTACTTC.

The CDR3 spells CASGLGPPRTGPPGNTIYF. The CDR3 DNA is TGTGCTAGTGGTTTGGGACCCCCCCGAACAGGGCCCCCTGGAAACACCATATATTTT. The chain uses TRBV12-5 and TRBJ1-3, with D perhaps matching TRBD1 (6 bases). The CDR3 has 19 amino acids. Germline V gives CDR1 LGHNT, CDR2 FRNRAP. V gave up 1 base and J gave up 2 bases, with 21 bases separating them.

There are a few counts of this clonotype. A much larger clone differs by one base, so this may be a read error. This chain links TRBV28 with TRBJ2-7; 7 nucleotides match TRBD1. The CDR3 contains 15 residues. Germline V gene lookup returns CDR1 MDHEN and CDR2 SYDVKM. Trimming cost V 6 bases and J 3 bases; bases outside gene matches: 11. As DNA, the CDR3 is TGTGCCAGCAGCCTACAGGGGATAAGTTTCTACGAGCAGTACTTC. Translation gives CASSLQGISFYEQYF.

This clonotype appeared many times. The chain uses TRBV28 and TRBJ1-5; D not resolved. Germline-derived CDR1 and CDR2 are MDHEN and SYDVKM. Trimming took 5 bases from V and 0 from J, leaving 11 bases between them. The CDR3 has 15 residues. The CDR3 DNA is TGTGCCAGCAGTGGTGTACAGATTAGCAATCAGCCCCAGCATTTT. Protein product: CASSGVQISNQPQHF.

The chain employs TRBV20-1 and TRBJ2-7; TRBD2 agrees at 11 bases. Trimming took 7 bases from V and 7 from J; bases not matched to a gene: 9. Germline-derived CDR1 and CDR2 are DFQATT and SNEGSKA (reference sequence). There are 13 residues in the CDR3. The CDR3 DNA is TGCAGTGAAACCACCGGGACTAGCGGAGAGCAGTACTTC. Its protein product is CSETTGTSGEQYF.

This clonotype was seen a handful of times. The chain uses TRBV12-5 and TRBJ2-1, with a tentative D call TRBD1 (6 bases). V lost 5 bases and J 1 base, leaving 18 bases between the germline ends. The CDR3 covers 17 residues. Looked up from germline, CDR1 is LGHNT and CDR2 is FRNRAP. The CDR3: CASGHQLDRPSYNEQFF. The CDR3 DNA sequence: TGTGCTAGTGGTCACCAACTGGACAGACCATCCTACAATGAGCAGTTCTTC.

This clonotype was detected many times. J is TRBJ2-7 and V is TRBV12-3 or TRBV12-4; D is undetermined. The CDR3 length is 12 residues. V was cut by 7 bases and J by 2 bases, with 9 bases left in between. This chain's CDR3 is CASTFNAYEQYF. For the CDR3, the DNA is TGTGCCAGCACTTTTAATGCCTACGAGCAGTACTTC.

The chain employs TRBV28 and TRBJ1-4; D ambiguous. The CDR3 has 12 amino acids. CDR1 MDHEN and CDR2 SYDVKM come from the germline V gene. The germline V and J ends were trimmed by 6 bases and 8 bases, with 10 bases remaining between them. The CDR3 nucleotides read TGTGCCAGCAGAGCATGGGGAGAAAAACTGTTTTTT. Translated: CASRAWGEKLFF. Together with reference TRBV28 and TRBJ1-4, the CDR3 gives the full variable domain: DVKVTQSSRYLVKRTGEKVFLECVQDMDHENMFWYRQDPGLGLRLIYFSYDVKMKEKGDIPEGYSVSREKKERFSLILESASTNQTSMYLCASRAWGEKLFFGSGTQLSVL.

This clonotype came up many times. The CDR3 nucleotides are TGTGCCAGCAGTTTAGGGGGGGCCGTCGCTGAAGCTTTCTTT. This sequence encodes CASSLGGAVAEAFF. The chain joins TRBV12-3 or TRBV12-4 to TRBJ1-1; D might be TRBD1 (6 bases). V lost 1 base to trimming and J lost 6 bases, with 12 bases between them. CDR3 length equals 14 residues.

This clonotype was counted once. V and J are TRBV29-1 and TRBJ2-3; 10 positions match TRBD2. The CDR3 covers 15 residues. CDR1 and CDR2 from the germline V gene are SQVTM and ANQGSEA. V lost 7 bases, J lost 0 bases, and 7 bases stayed unmatched. For the CDR3, the DNA is TGCAGCGGGGTAGGACTAGCGGAGAGCACAGATACGCAGTATTTT. Translated: CSGVGLAESTDTQYF.

In this sample, this clonotype turned up many times. The V gene is TRBV11-2, the J gene TRBJ1-1; D perhaps matches TRBD1 (5 bases). Deletions cut 0 bases from V and 11 bases from J, with 13 bases between. Per the germline V gene, CDR1 is SGHAT and CDR2 is FQNNGV. The CDR3 runs 13 residues. The chain's CDR3 is CASSLEIRDRAFF. Written as DNA, the CDR3 is TGTGCCAGCAGCTTAGAAATCCGGGACCGCGCTTTCTTT.

V and J are TRBV30 and TRBJ1-6; 8 nucleotides line up with TRBD1. Looked up from germline, CDR1 is GTSNPN and CDR2 is SVGIG (reference sequence). The V and J ends lost 5 bases and 9 bases, in that order; junction bases with no gene match: 3. The CDR3 runs to 12 residues. CDR3 bases: TGTGCCTGGGGACAGGGTAGTTCACCCCTCCACTTT. Amino acid sequence: CAWGQGSSPLHF.

In its sample, this clonotype was seen a few times. The chain has TRBV20-1 and TRBJ2-6; D ambiguous. With 3 bases removed from V and 0 bases from J, the gap between germline ends came to 9 bases. CDR3 length equals 15 residues. Germline CDR1 is DFQATT and CDR2 is SNEGSKA (reference sequence). The CDR3 bases are TGCAGTGCTAGCTTCATCCGCTCTGGGGCCAACGTCCTGACTTTC. Amino acid sequence: CSASFIRSGANVLTF.

This clonotype was seen a few times. The V call is TRBV25-1, the J call TRBJ1-2; tentative D call: TRBD1 (5 bases). This CDR3 is built from 14 residues. Between the trimmed V and J ends, which lost 2 bases and 2 bases, there was a span of 9 bases. CDR1 MGHDK and CDR2 SYGVNS come from the germline V gene. For the CDR3, the DNA is TGTGCCAGCAGTGAAGTTGGGGCCAACTATGGCTACACCTTC. It translates to CASSEVGANYGYTF.

This clonotype showed up many times. J is TRBJ2-1 and V is TRBV28; a possible D gene is TRBD2 (6 bases). Trimming cost V 6 bases and J 5 bases, with 11 bases left between them. Per germline, CDR1 MDHEN and CDR2 SYDVKM. The CDR3 contains 13 residues. CDR3 residues: CASRGGIHNEQFF. As DNA, the CDR3 is TGTGCCAGCAGGGGAGGCATCCACAATGAGCAGTTCTTC.

This clonotype was observed a few times. This sequence may be a read error, since a much larger clone differs from it by one base. The V gene is TRBV2, the J gene TRBJ2-7; TRBD1 agrees at 8 bases. CDR1 is SNHLY, CDR2 FYNNEI, per germline. The CDR3 is 13 amino acids. Here the CDR3 DNA reads TGTACCAGCAGACCGGGACAGGTATACGAGCAGTACTTC. Translation: CTSRPGQVYEQYF.

As to this clonotype: Mismatch with germline at one junction end may stem from a read error. The chain is built from TRBV13 and TRBJ1-1; TRBD1 matches at 9 bases. The CDR3 spans 15 residues. Germline values: CDR1 PRHDT, CDR2 FYEKMQ (reference sequence). CDR3 sequence reads: CACSLGTGLNTEAFF. CDR3 coding DNA: TGTGCCTGCAGTCTCGGGACAGGGTTGAACACTGAAGCTTTCTTT.

This rearrangement joins TRBV7-3 to TRBJ1-6, with D possibly being TRBD1 (6 bases). CDR3 length equals 16 residues. Between the trimmed V and J ends, which lost 8 bases and 5 bases, there was a span of 19 bases. In germline, CDR1 is SGHTA, CDR2 FQGTGA. The CDR3 region has the DNA TGTGCCAGCCGCGCAGATAGCGGGGGCAATAATTCACCCCTCCACTTT. This translates into CASRADSGGNNSPLHF.

The rearrangement links TRBV6-1 to TRBJ1-5, with 7 nucleotides matching TRBD1. The germline CDR1 and CDR2 sequences are MNHNS and SASEGT. CDR3 length equals 17 residues. With 6 bases clipped from V and 3 bases from J, the junction kept 14 bases outside the gene matches. CDR3 nucleotide sequence: TGTGCCAGCAGGGAACAACCGTGGGACAGTCCCAATCAGCCCCAGCATTTT. This gives the protein CASREQPWDSPNQPQHF.

At least ten counts were recorded for this clonotype. The chain recombines TRBV30 with TRBJ2-7; D is unclear. V was trimmed by 3 bases and J by 6 bases, leaving 12 bases between them. Germline CDR1 GTSNPN, CDR2 SVGIG (reference sequence). CDR3 size: 12 residues. The CDR3 region has the DNA TGTGCCTGGAGGATCCCCGCTGGCGAGCAGTACTTC. It encodes CAWRIPAGEQYF.

This clonotype came up a few times. This chain connects TRBV11-2 to TRBJ2-2, with 8 bases aligning to TRBD1. Trimming took 7 bases from V and 0 from J; bases not matched to a gene: 7. CDR1 SGHAT and CDR2 FQNNGV come from the germline V gene. The length of the CDR3 is 16 residues. DNA of the CDR3: TGTGCCAGCACCCGTACAGGGGGTTCGAACACCGGGGAGCTGTTTTTT. Translating it yields CASTRTGGSNTGELFF. The variable domain in full, with the rest retrieved from reference TRBV11-2 and TRBJ2-2, is EAGVAQSPRYKIIEKRQSVAFWCNPISGHATLYWYQQILGQGPKLLIQFQNNGVVDDSQLPKDRFSAERLKGVDSTLKIQPAKLEDSAVYLCASTRTGGSNTGELFFGEGSRLTVL.

This clonotype has a count of ten or more. The chain links TRBV12-3 or TRBV12-4 to TRBJ2-3; 7 positions match TRBD2. Unmatched junction bases numbered 13, after V lost 0 bases and J lost 4 bases. The CDR3 extends over 18 amino acids. CDR3 in DNA: TGTGCCAGCAGTTTAGCCTGGGCAGCACAGGCGGGAGCAGATACGCAGTATTTT. As protein: CASSLAWAAQAGADTQYF.